The 27 T cell receptor beta chains below all came from one sample that was sequenced in a study of blood T cell repertoires in COVID-19. Clones were sequenced by immunoSEQ multiplex PCR, and TCRdb holds only the in-frame ones, with some missing. The sample has some 200,000 clones, about four fifths seen once. Sequenced input: peripheral blood. These receptors came from a woman of 80 years or more with COVID-19, enrolled during active disease.

This chain links TRBV2 with TRBJ1-1, with a tentative D call TRBD1 (6 bases). The V gene lost 7 bases and the J gene lost 0 bases, with 9 bases spanning the gap. The CDR3 spans 13 residues. Germline V gene data show CDR1 as SNHLY and CDR2 as FYNNEI. CDR3 bases: TGTGCCAGCACGGGACACTTGAACACTGAAGCTTTCTTT. This gives the protein CASTGHLNTEAFF. Full variable domain (rest looked up from reference TRBV2 and TRBJ1-1): EPEVTQTPSHQVTQMGQEVILRCVPISNHLYFYWYRQILGQKVEFLVSFYNNEISEKSEIFDDQFSVERPDGSNFTLKIRSTKLEDSAMYFCASTGHLNTEAFFGQGTRLTVV.

The gene calls are TRBV6-5 and TRBJ1-6, with D hard to call. Germline loops: CDR1 MNHEY, CDR2 SVGAGI. Trimming took 0 bases from V and 4 from J, leaving 10 bases between them. The CDR3 runs to 16 residues. CDR3 region: CASSYSRTRYNSPLHF. CDR3 coding DNA: TGTGCCAGCAGTTACTCGAGAACTAGATATAATTCACCCCTCCACTTT.

This clone was recorded only once. The chain combines TRBV6-6 with TRBJ2-1; 10 bases map to TRBD1. The V and J ends lost 2 bases and 5 bases, in that order; junction bases with no gene match: 0. Per germline, CDR1 MNHNY and CDR2 SVGAGI (reference sequence). This CDR3 is built from 14 residues. The CDR3 region is CASSYGTGDNEQFF. The CDR3 nucleotides are TGTGCCAGCAGTTACGGGACAGGGGACAATGAGCAGTTCTTC.

J is TRBJ2-7 and V is TRBV7-9, with 9 bases matching TRBD1. Losses at the gene ends were 2 bases for V and 5 bases for J; bases not matched to a gene: 7. The CDR3 runs 15 residues. Germline V gene sequence: CDR1 SEHNR, CDR2 FQNEAQ (reference sequence). The CDR3 is CASSLPGQGGHEQYF. CDR3 coding DNA: TGTGCCAGCAGCTTACCGGGACAGGGAGGCCACGAGCAGTACTTC.

The chain is built from TRBV5-1 and TRBJ2-2; 9 bases are a match to TRBD1. The CDR3 has 16 residues. V was clipped by 4 bases and J by 3 bases; unmatched bases: 7. The germline V gene has CDR1 SGHRS and CDR2 YFSETQ. The CDR3 reads CASSIQTGGDTGELFF. In nucleotides, the CDR3 is TGCGCCAGCAGCATTCAGACAGGGGGTGACACCGGGGAGCTGTTTTTT.

This clone is a singleton in its sample. V and J are TRBV5-1 and TRBJ2-1, with 12 bases aligning to TRBD1. The germline V gene encodes CDR1 SGHRS and CDR2 YFSETQ. J was trimmed by 7 bases and V by 7 bases; bases with no gene match: 12. CDR3 length equals 16 residues. The DNA of the CDR3 is TGCGCCAGCCGCCTCTCCGGGACAGGGGGCTATAATGAGCAGTTCTTC. Protein: CASRLSGTGGYNEQFF.

The V call is TRBV7-9, the J call TRBJ1-1; 7 nucleotides align to TRBD1. This CDR3 has 12 residues. The junction had 2 bases not matched to a gene; V was cut back by 4 bases and J by 6 bases. Looked up from germline, CDR1 is SEHNR and CDR2 is FQNEAQ (reference sequence). CDR3 amino acids: CASSSQGSEAFF. Written as DNA, the CDR3 is TGTGCCAGCAGCTCACAGGGGTCTGAAGCTTTCTTT.

This chain uses TRBV6-5 with TRBJ1-1, with D perhaps matching TRBD1 (5 bases). Germline-derived CDR1 and CDR2 are MNHEY and SVGAGI. The CDR3 length is 14 residues. V was pared by 9 bases and J by 1 base, with 15 bases between. The CDR3 nucleotides are TGTGCCAGTCTGGGGGGTCAATCGAACACTGAAGCTTTCTTT. This gives the protein CASLGGQSNTEAFF.

The chain couples TRBV6-5 to TRBJ1-2; D may be TRBD1 (6 bases). V was pared by 6 bases and J by 4 bases, with 12 bases between. Per the germline V gene, CDR1 is MNHEY and CDR2 is SVGAGI. The CDR3 extends over 13 amino acids. The CDR3 nucleotides read TGTGCCAGCAGGGAGACAGGAGCCTATGGCTACACCTTC. The encoded protein is CASRETGAYGYTF.

The V call is TRBV28, the J call TRBJ2-1, with D tentatively TRBD2 (6 bases). The CDR3 has 16 amino acids. V was trimmed by 7 bases and J by 0 bases, leaving 16 bases between them. From germline, CDR1 is MDHEN and CDR2 SYDVKM. The CDR3 protein is CASIGGGASSYNEQFF. CDR3 DNA: TGTGCCAGCATTGGGGGAGGTGCCAGCTCCTACAATGAGCAGTTCTTC.

The chain combines TRBV4-1 with TRBJ1-5, with D possibly TRBD1 on 6 matching bases. The ends were cut back, 1 base at V and 3 bases at J, with 13 bases in the middle. Germline V CDR1 and CDR2: MGHRA, YSYEKL. CDR3 length: 16 residues. The CDR3 region is CASSQGLRGTNQPQHF. The CDR3 coding sequence is TGCGCCAGCAGCCAAGGATTAAGGGGGACCAATCAGCCCCAGCATTTT.

The rearrangement joins TRBV7-3 to TRBJ2-2; tentatively, D is TRBD2 (6 bases). V lost 8 bases and J lost 0, with 10 bases in between. CDR3 size: 14 residues. Germline-derived CDR1 and CDR2 are SGHTA and FQGTGA. The CDR3 DNA reads TGTGCCAGCGGGCGGGGCTCGAACACCGGGGAGCTGTTTTTT. Encoded protein: CASGRGSNTGELFF.

This clone was seen ten or more times. The rearrangement joins TRBV5-6 to TRBJ2-5; TRBD1 agrees at 9 bases. V shed 4 bases, J shed 10 bases, and the junction held 8 bases outside the gene matches. The germline gives CDR1 SGHDT, CDR2 YYEEEE. This CDR3 is built from 13 residues. CDR3 bases: TGTGCCAGCAGCGTCGGGACAGGGATGGGCCAGTACTTC. This encodes CASSVGTGMGQYF.

The chain employs TRBV5-4 and TRBJ1-1, with D unclear. The germline CDR1 and CDR2 sequences are SGHNT and YYREEE (reference sequence). The CDR3 totals 12 residues. V lost 4 bases and J 1 base, leaving 5 bases between the germline ends. The CDR3 region has the DNA TGTGCCAGCAGCCTTCGGAACACTGAAGCTTTCTTT. This codes for CASSLRNTEAFF.

The rearrangement links TRBV2 to TRBJ2-3; 15 bases are a match to TRBD2. V gave up 0 bases and J gave up 6 bases; unmatched junction bases: 4. CDR1 and CDR2 from the germline V gene are SNHLY and FYNNEI. The CDR3 has 17 residues. CDR3 sequence reads: CASSEAGLAGGRDTQYF. The CDR3 nucleotides are TGTGCCAGCAGTGAAGCCGGACTAGCGGGGGGGCGGGATACGCAGTATTTT.

The chain carries TRBV9 and TRBJ2-3; the D is unclear. V was cut by 0 bases and J by 5 bases, with 7 bases left in between. The germline V gene encodes CDR1 SGDLS and CDR2 YYNGEE. The CDR3 has 13 amino acids. The CDR3 DNA is TGTGCCAGCAGCGTAGCTGCGGTAGATACGCAGTATTTT. As protein: CASSVAAVDTQYF. The full variable domain, rest sourced from reference TRBV9 and TRBJ2-3, is DSGVTQTPKHLITATGQRVTLRCSPRSGDLSVYWYQQSLDQGLQFLIQYYNGEERAKGNILERFSAQQFPDLHSELNLSSLELGDSALYFCASSVAAVDTQYFGPGTRLTVL.

This clone was seen a handful of times. The chain recombines TRBV11-2 with TRBJ2-7, with a weak D call TRBD2 (6 bases). Germline loops: CDR1 SGHAT, CDR2 FQNNGV. Trimming removed 3 bases from V and 3 bases from J, with 18 bases in between. The CDR3 totals 16 residues. The CDR3, as DNA: TGTGCCAGCAGCTTGCGGGGCGCCCTAACCAGCTACGAGCAGTACTTC. This sequence encodes CASSLRGALTSYEQYF.

This rearrangement joins TRBV9 to TRBJ2-2; TRBD2 agrees at 8 bases. The CDR3 totals 16 residues. V was pared by 0 bases and J by 4 bases, with 5 bases of the junction left unmatched. Germline CDR1 SGDLS, CDR2 YYNGEE. CDR3 in amino acids: CASSVEAGGFTGELFF. CDR3 bases: TGTGCCAGCAGCGTAGAGGCGGGAGGTTTCACCGGGGAGCTGTTTTTT.

The chain has TRBV5-4 and TRBJ1-2; tentatively, D is TRBD1 (5 bases). The CDR3 spans 14 residues. Germline V gene lookup returns CDR1 SGHNT and CDR2 YYREEE (reference sequence). Deletions cut 2 bases from V and 5 bases from J, with 13 bases between. The chain's CDR3 is CASSFDSEWYGYTF. The CDR3 DNA is TGTGCCAGCAGCTTCGACAGCGAATGGTATGGCTACACCTTC.

This clone was observed a handful of times. The rearrangement links TRBV18 to TRBJ2-5; 9 bases fit TRBD2. Per germline, CDR1 KGHSH and CDR2 LQKENI. J gave up 6 bases and V 2 bases, and 13 bases lay outside the gene matches. The CDR3 has 17 residues. CDR3 residues: CASSPSALAGVGKTQYF. The CDR3 DNA is TGTGCCAGCTCACCATCGGCGTTAGCGGGAGTGGGAAAGACCCAGTACTTC. Full variable domain (outside the CDR3, taken from reference TRBV18 and TRBJ2-5): NAGVMQNPRHLVRRRGQEARLRCSPMKGHSHVYWYRQLPEEGLKFMVYLQKENIIDESGMPKERFSAEFPKEGPSILRIQQVVRGDSAAYFCASSPSALAGVGKTQYFGPGTRLLVL.

This rearrangement joins TRBV28 to TRBJ1-6, with 10 bases matching TRBD1. Trimming at V came to 6 bases and at J to 0 bases, leaving 11 bases not matched to a gene. This CDR3 is built from 19 residues. Germline CDR1 and CDR2: MDHEN and SYDVKM. This chain's CDR3 is CASSNRDRGRRSYNSPLHF. CDR3 in DNA: TGTGCCAGCAGCAACCGGGACAGGGGCCGCCGCTCCTATAATTCACCCCTCCACTTT.

This chain uses TRBV19 with TRBJ1-6; TRBD1 aligns across 7 bases. The CDR3 runs 15 residues. Germline CDR1 and CDR2: LNHDA and SQIVND (reference sequence). V gave up 3 bases and J gave up 9 bases; unmatched junction bases: 8. CDR3 DNA sequence: TGTGCCAGTAGTATCGAAGGGACAGAGAGTTCACCCCTCCACTTT. Its translation: CASSIEGTESSPLHF.

The chain recombines TRBV11-3 with TRBJ2-7, with 10 bases matching TRBD2. V gave up 5 bases and J gave up 6 bases; unmatched junction bases: 7. The CDR3 sequence is 14 residues long. The V gene's germline CDR1 is SGHNT and CDR2 YENEEA. The CDR3 DNA reads as TGTGCCAGCAGCCGCGAGACTAGCGGGTCCGAGCAGTACTTC. Translating it yields CASSRETSGSEQYF.

This clone was picked up one time. The chain has TRBV6-5 and TRBJ1-1; TRBD1 is a possible D gene (6 bases). Trimming left V 4 bases short and J 0 bases short, with 9 bases between. The CDR3 contains 14 residues. Germline CDR1 is MNHEY and CDR2 is SVGAGI. The CDR3 region is CASSSYRVNTEAFF. DNA for the CDR3: TGTGCCAGCAGTTCCTACAGGGTGAACACTGAAGCTTTCTTT.

In DNA, the CDR3 is TGCAGTCCCAGGACAGGGAATGAGCAGTTCTTC. Amino acids: CSPRTGNEQFF. This chain connects TRBV20-1 to TRBJ2-1, with 8 positions matching TRBD1. Germline V lookup: CDR1 DFQATT, CDR2 SNEGSKA (reference sequence). The ends lost 8 bases at V and 7 bases at J; junction bases unmatched: 4. The CDR3 runs 11 residues.

The chain carries TRBV9 and TRBJ1-3; D gene uncertain. The germline V gene has CDR1 SGDLS and CDR2 YYNGEE. The CDR3 has 16 residues. Trimming removed 4 bases at V and 0 bases at J, with 14 bases between. The CDR3 protein is CASSPTGRGSGNTIYF. The CDR3 nucleotides are TGTGCCAGCAGCCCAACCGGGCGGGGCTCTGGAAACACCATATATTTT.

The chain has TRBV7-2 and TRBJ1-5, with TRBD1 matching 9 bases. After removal of 1 base from V and 6 bases from J, the junction contained 7 bases not matched to a gene. Germline-derived CDR1 and CDR2 are SGHTA and FQGNSA. The CDR3 runs to 16 residues. CDR3 DNA sequence: TGTGCCAGCAGCTTAGTTGGGACAGGGTTTGGTCAGCCCCAGCATTTT. Translated: CASSLVGTGFGQPQHF.